What follows are 29 T cell receptor beta chains derived from one specimen sequenced in a study of cytomegalovirus exposure and HLA in healthy donors. Primers for the PCR totalled 60 Vbeta and 13 Jbeta. The table came from immunoSEQ multiplex PCR; TCRdb's copy has only in-frame clones and leaves some out. The sample records around 120,000 clones, about two thirds being singletons. The sequenced sample consisted of PBMCs. The source is a human donor in good health.

V usage is TRBV5-4 and J usage is TRBJ2-1; D is ambiguous. From germline, CDR1 is SGHNT and CDR2 YYREEE (reference sequence). The CDR3 length is 13 residues. Trimming removed 5 bases from V and 2 bases from J, with 8 bases in between. CDR3 loop: CASSLAPYNEQFF. Written as DNA, the CDR3 is TGTGCCAGCAGTTTAGCCCCCTACAATGAGCAGTTCTTC.

The chain's CDR3 is CASRTGADTQYF. For the CDR3, the DNA is TGTGCCAGCAGGACAGGGGCAGATACGCAGTATTTT. The chain has TRBV6-5 and TRBJ2-3; TRBD1 aligns across 8 bases. From germline, CDR1 is MNHEY and CDR2 SVGAGI. V trimming: 6 bases; J trimming: 4 bases; junction bases outside the gene matches: 0. CDR3 length equals 12 residues.

The rearrangement joins TRBV29-1 to TRBJ1-2; TRBD1 aligns across 8 bases. From germline, CDR1 is SQVTM and CDR2 ANQGSEA. The CDR3 runs to 14 residues. After removal of 1 base from V and 2 bases from J, the junction contained 3 bases not matched to a gene. CDR3 bases: TGCAGCGTTGAAGGGCAGGGGGCGAACTATGGCTACACCTTC. It encodes CSVEGQGANYGYTF.

CDR3 region: CASSPGGGPGSPLHF. The CDR3 coding sequence is TGTGCCAGCAGCCCTGGAGGGGGCCCTGGTTCACCCCTCCACTTT. V is TRBV11-1 and J is TRBJ1-6, with 7 bases lining up with TRBD1. The ends lost 5 bases at V and 9 bases at J; junction bases unmatched: 10. Germline V CDR1 and CDR2: SGHAT, FQDESV (reference sequence). The length of the CDR3 is 15 residues. Based on the CDR3 plus reference TRBV11-1 and TRBJ1-6, the full variable domain is EAEVAQSPRYKITEKSQAVAFWCDPISGHATLYWYRQILGQGPELLVQFQDESVVDDSQLPKDRFSAERLKGVDSTLKIQPAELGDSAMYLCASSPGGGPGSPLHFGNGTRLTVT.

This clone was found a few times. The chain couples TRBV5-1 to TRBJ2-1; a weak D match, TRBD2 (6 bases). This CDR3 spans 18 amino acids. With 0 bases removed from V and 2 bases from J, the gap between germline ends came to 18 bases. Germline CDR1 SGHRS, CDR2 YFSETQ. The CDR3 reads CASSLVQSRGTAYNEQFF. CDR3 nucleotide sequence: TGCGCCAGCAGCTTGGTACAATCCCGCGGGACGGCCTACAATGAGCAGTTCTTC. Complete variable domain (other parts from reference TRBV5-1 and TRBJ2-1): KAGVTQTPRYLIKTRGQQVTLSCSPISGHRSVSWYQQTPGQGLQFLFEYFSETQRNKGNFPGRFSGRQFSNSRSEMNVSTLELGDSALYLCASSLVQSRGTAYNEQFFGPGTRLTVL.

In its sample, this clone was seen a few times. The CDR3 loop reads CASSLVAGGRNTEAFF. CDR3 DNA sequence: TGTGCCAGCAGCTTAGTGGCAGGGGGAAGGAACACTGAAGCTTTCTTT. The chain joins TRBV7-2 to TRBJ1-1; 7 bases align to TRBD1. The trim removed 1 base at V and 1 base at J, leaving 6 bases unmatched. The germline V gene encodes CDR1 SGHTA and CDR2 FQGNSA. This CDR3 is built from 16 residues.

This clone is a singleton in its sample. V gene TRBV11-2 combines with J gene TRBJ2-5; D gene uncertain. The J call may be incorrect, as the DNA end agrees better with TRBJ2-7. This CDR3 is 11 amino acids long. Germline CDR1 reads SGHAT; CDR2 reads FQNNGV. The CDR3 region is CASSATYEQYF. The CDR3 DNA sequence: TGTGCCAGCAGCGCCACCTACGAGCAGTACTTC.

The chain couples TRBV27 to TRBJ1-2; 7 bases are shared with TRBD1. The junction had 8 bases not matched to a gene; V was cut back by 6 bases and J by 4 bases. There are 14 residues in the CDR3. Germline V lookup: CDR1 MNHEY, CDR2 SMNVEV (reference sequence). CDR3 residues: CASSRIDRAYGYTF. The CDR3 region has the DNA TGTGCCAGCAGCCGAATCGACAGGGCCTATGGCTACACCTTC.

This rearrangement joins TRBV6-1 to TRBJ2-7; possible D gene TRBD1, 6 bases. Per germline, CDR1 MNHNS and CDR2 SASEGT. The V and J ends lost 4 bases and 1 base respectively, with 11 bases between them. CDR3 size: 14 residues. The CDR3 protein is CASSVDRRSYEQYF. In DNA form, the CDR3 reads TGTGCCAGCAGTGTAGACAGGCGATCCTACGAGCAGTACTTC.

The chain has TRBV5-4 and TRBJ1-3, with a possible D match to TRBD1 (6 bases). In germline, CDR1 is SGHNT, CDR2 YYREEE (reference sequence). Trimming cost V 0 bases and J 1 base, with 8 bases left between them. There are 15 residues in the CDR3. In DNA form, the CDR3 reads TGTGCCAGCAGCTTGGTGGGGGCATCTGGAAACACCATATATTTT. It translates to CASSLVGASGNTIYF.

This clone was recorded only once. This sequence joins TRBV18 and TRBJ2-5; 8 nucleotides agree with TRBD1. The ends lost 3 bases at V and 3 bases at J; junction bases unmatched: 3. The germline CDR1 and CDR2 sequences are KGHSH and LQKENI. The CDR3 is 14 residues long. The CDR3 sequence is CASSPLDREETQYF. The CDR3 DNA reads as TGTGCCAGCTCACCTTTGGACAGGGAAGAGACCCAGTACTTC.

Turning to this clone: One end of the junction does not line up with germline, which may come from a read error. The gene calls are TRBV7-9 and TRBJ1-1, with D possibly TRBD1 on 5 matching bases. Per germline, CDR1 SEHNR and CDR2 FQNEAQ (reference sequence). The CDR3 consists of 14 residues. CDR3 bases: TGTTCCAGCAGCTTGGGCAGGGTTGGGGCTGAAGCTTTCTTT. The encoded protein is CSSSLGRVGAEAFF.

The chain employs TRBV19 and TRBJ2-3; D call uncertain. Germline-derived CDR1 and CDR2 are LNHDA and SQIVND (reference sequence). The CDR3 length is 14 residues. Trimming stripped 3 bases from V and 7 bases from J, with 14 bases between. DNA for the CDR3: TGTGCCAGTAGTATTGTCCAGGTCCCAAATACGCAGTATTTT. It translates to CASSIVQVPNTQYF.

This chain uses TRBV28 with TRBJ1-1; 12 bases are a match to TRBD1. Germline V gene lookup returns CDR1 MDHEN and CDR2 SYDVKM. Trimming at V came to 6 bases and at J to 3 bases, leaving 2 bases not matched to a gene. The CDR3 is made up of 14 amino acids. The CDR3 sequence: CASRGTGGHTEAFF. CDR3 nucleotides: TGTGCCAGCAGGGGGACAGGGGGCCACACTGAAGCTTTCTTT.

V gene TRBV10-3 combines with J gene TRBJ1-2; TRBD1 matches at 12 bases. The CDR3 runs to 15 residues. Germline values: CDR1 ENHRY, CDR2 SYGVKD. Unmatched junction bases numbered 11, after V lost 7 bases and J lost 8 bases. CDR3 sequence (DNA): TGTGCCATCAATCATGGGACAGGGGGCGCGTCCGGCTACACCTTC. Its translation: CAINHGTGGASGYTF.

This clone was found a few times. The chain couples TRBV7-9 to TRBJ2-7; 7 nucleotides line up with TRBD2. Germline values: CDR1 SEHNR, CDR2 FQNEAQ (reference sequence). This CDR3 is 17 amino acids long. Unmatched junction bases numbered 14, after V lost 0 bases and J lost 6 bases. In nucleotides, the CDR3 is TGTGCCAGCAGCTTAGCGGGCGGGAGCCACCGAGGCGGCGAGCAGTACTTC. This gives the protein CASSLAGGSHRGGEQYF.

The chain employs TRBV7-2 and TRBJ2-5, with D possibly being TRBD2 (6 bases). V shed 5 bases and J shed 5 bases, with 21 bases lying between them. Germline values: CDR1 SGHTA, CDR2 FQGNSA. This CDR3 region has 16 residues. CDR3 DNA: TGTGCCAGCAGCCGGGACTGGGGCGGCCTAGGGGAGACCCAGTACTTC. The encoded protein is CASSRDWGGLGETQYF. The full variable domain, completed using reference TRBV7-2 and TRBJ2-5, is GAGVSQSPSNKVTEKGKDVELRCDPISGHTALYWYRQSLGQGLEFLIYFQGNSAPDKSGLPSDRFSAERTGGSVSTLTIQRTQQEDSAVYLCASSRDWGGLGETQYFGPGTRLLVL.

V usage is TRBV5-4 and J usage is TRBJ1-4; possibly TRBD1 for D (5 bases). V dropped 4 bases and J dropped 7 bases, with 14 bases sitting between them. Per the germline V gene, CDR1 is SGHNT and CDR2 is YYREEE (reference sequence). The CDR3 runs to 14 residues. CDR3 protein: CASSGGGGGEKLFF. In DNA, the CDR3 is TGTGCCAGCAGCGGCGGAGGCGGGGGTGAAAAACTGTTTTTT.

The chain is built from TRBV7-3 and TRBJ2-7; TRBD2 aligns across 10 bases. Germline assignment: CDR1 SGHTA and CDR2 FQGTGA. CDR3 length: 15 amino acids. Losses at the gene ends were 5 bases for V and 4 bases for J; bases not matched to a gene: 8. CDR3 bases: TGTGCCAGCAGCCCAAGCGGGGGGGCTTCATACGAGCAGTACTTC. It encodes CASSPSGGASYEQYF.

This chain connects TRBV6-5 to TRBJ2-2, with TRBD2 as a possible D gene (5 bases). Germline V gives CDR1 MNHEY, CDR2 SVGAGI. This CDR3 contains 14 residues. CDR3 nucleotide sequence: TGTGCAACGGAAAGAGGGTGGAACACCGGGGAGCTGTTTTTT. Residues: CATERGWNTGELFF.

The V call is TRBV30, the J call TRBJ2-1, with 7 bases matching TRBD2. The length of the CDR3 is 15 residues. Trimming at V came to 1 base and at J to 6 bases, leaving 9 bases not matched to a gene. Germline-derived CDR1 and CDR2 are GTSNPN and SVGIG (reference sequence). CDR3: CAWSGGTKGLNEQFF. CDR3 sequence (DNA): TGTGCCTGGAGTGGGGGGACTAAAGGTCTCAATGAGCAGTTCTTC.

This chain links TRBV5-6 with TRBJ2-7; no firm D call. Trimming took off 0 bases at V and 0 bases at J, with 10 bases between the two ends. The CDR3 runs 15 residues. The germline CDR1 and CDR2 sequences are SGHDT and YYEEEE. The CDR3, as DNA: TGTGCCAGCAGCTTGGCCGGGTACCTCTCCTACGAGCAGTACTTC. Translating gives CASSLAGYLSYEQYF.

The chain couples TRBV2 to TRBJ2-7; possible D gene TRBD1, 7 bases. V was pared by 5 bases and J by 4 bases, with 18 bases between. CDR3 length: 15 amino acids. The V gene's germline CDR1 is SNHLY and CDR2 FYNNEI. CDR3 amino acids: CASSYRGGFAYEQYF. The CDR3 DNA follows: TGTGCCAGCAGTTACAGGGGAGGTTTTGCGTACGAGCAGTACTTC.

The chain combines TRBV30 with TRBJ2-1, with TRBD2 identical over 10 bases. V dropped 2 bases and J dropped 7; count of bases not matched to a gene: 8. The germline gives CDR1 GTSNPN, CDR2 SVGIG (reference sequence). CDR3 length: 15 amino acids. CDR3 protein: CAWSLSGGAFNEQFF. In DNA, the CDR3 is TGTGCCTGGAGTCTAAGCGGGGGGGCCTTTAATGAGCAGTTCTTC.

The chain employs TRBV7-3 and TRBJ1-1; maybe TRBD1 (6 bases). CDR1 is SGHTA and CDR2 is FQGTGA in the germline V gene. V lost 6 bases to trimming and J lost 1 base, with 12 bases between them. The CDR3 totals 14 residues. CDR3 residues: CASSPLGANTEAFF. Written as DNA, the CDR3 is TGTGCCAGCAGTCCCCTGGGGGCGAACACTGAAGCTTTCTTT.

This sequence joins TRBV5-6 and TRBJ2-7; TRBD1 agrees at 7 bases. Germline values: CDR1 SGHDT, CDR2 YYEEEE. The CDR3 contains 12 residues. V lost 4 bases to trimming and J lost 5 bases; unmatched junction nucleotides: 3. The CDR3 loop reads CASSPTGDEQYF. CDR3 sequence (DNA): TGTGCCAGCAGCCCCACAGGGGACGAGCAGTACTTC.

CDR3 coding DNA: TGTGCCAGTAGGCGTCGGGACAGCAGCTACGAGCAGTACTTC. It translates to CASRRRDSSYEQYF. This chain uses TRBV19 with TRBJ2-7; the match to TRBD1 covers 7 bases. J was trimmed by 3 bases and V by 6 bases; bases with no gene match: 8. The CDR3 is 14 amino acids. Germline assignment: CDR1 LNHDA and CDR2 SQIVND (reference sequence). Combining the CDR3 with reference TRBV19 and TRBJ2-7 gives the whole variable domain DGGITQSPKYLFRKEGQNVTLSCEQNLNHDAMYWYRQDPGQGLRLIYYSQIVNDFQKGDIAEGYSVSREKKESFPLTVTSAQKNPTAFYLCASRRRDSSYEQYFGPGTRLTVT.

The rearrangement links TRBV20-1 to TRBJ1-2; no firm D call. This CDR3 has 11 residues. Germline-derived CDR1 and CDR2 are DFQATT and SNEGSKA (reference sequence). Trimming left V 3 bases short and J 6 bases short, with 8 bases between. For the CDR3, the DNA is TGCAGTGCTAGGGTACAGCATGGCTACACCTTC. It is translated as CSARVQHGYTF.

This chain connects TRBV11-1 to TRBJ2-1; TRBD2 matches 10 bases. The CDR3 extends over 16 amino acids. CDR1 SGHAT and CDR2 FQDESV come from the germline V gene (reference sequence). The J segment lost 3 bases and the V segment lost 2 bases, leaving 4 bases of the junction unmatched. The DNA of the CDR3 is TGTGCCAGCAGCTTAATATCTAGCGGGGGCTACAATGAGCAGTTCTTC. Its protein product is CASSLISSGGYNEQFF.